These 3 T cell receptor beta chains originate from one sample sequenced in a study of shared clonotypes between healthy human individuals (dated by TCRdb to 2020 to 2021). CD8 naive samples consisted of CD45RO-negative cells that were positively selected for CCR7, yielding a CD45RA+CCR7+ population without TemRA cells. Library method: the immunoSEQ multiplex PCR assay. TCRdb took over this immuneACCESS table, retaining in-frame rearrangements with V and J assigned. Such tables are incomplete; in checked studies, under half of the missing clones stem from an unresolved V gene, and the remainder is unexplained. This sample gives roughly 890,000 clones in total; over 90% of them show up just once. The top ten hold approximately 25% of the sample. The sample was naive CD8+ T cells sorted from blood. This sample's cell subset or site label indicates: CD45RA+CCR7+. Source of these receptors: a man in his thirties or forties in good health.

The chain is built from TRBV4-1 and TRBJ2-3; 7 bases align to TRBD2. With 3 bases clipped from V and 6 bases from J, the junction kept 6 bases outside the gene matches. This CDR3 contains 14 residues. Germline CDR1 reads MGHRA; CDR2 reads YSYEKL. This chain's CDR3 is CASSQGLNRDTQYF. CDR3 nucleotide sequence: TGCGCCAGCAGCCAGGGACTAAACCGGGATACGCAGTATTTT.

The chain recombines TRBV5-6 with TRBJ1-2; D gene ambiguous. In germline, CDR1 is SGHDT, CDR2 YYEEEE. V lost 4 bases and J lost 4, with 8 bases in between. The CDR3 extends over 12 amino acids. CDR3 bases: TGTGCCAGCAGCGCGAATCCCTATGGCTACACCTTC. Amino acid sequence: CASSANPYGYTF.

This chain connects TRBV19 to TRBJ2-1, with D possibly being TRBD1 or TRBD2 (5 bases each). Germline V lookup: CDR1 LNHDA, CDR2 SQIVND (reference sequence). CDR3 length: 14 residues. Between the trimmed V and J ends, which lost 3 bases and 8 bases, there was a span of 14 bases. The CDR3 loop reads CASSIGTLRDEQFF. The DNA of the CDR3 is TGTGCCAGTAGTATCGGGACCTTAAGGGATGAGCAGTTCTTC.